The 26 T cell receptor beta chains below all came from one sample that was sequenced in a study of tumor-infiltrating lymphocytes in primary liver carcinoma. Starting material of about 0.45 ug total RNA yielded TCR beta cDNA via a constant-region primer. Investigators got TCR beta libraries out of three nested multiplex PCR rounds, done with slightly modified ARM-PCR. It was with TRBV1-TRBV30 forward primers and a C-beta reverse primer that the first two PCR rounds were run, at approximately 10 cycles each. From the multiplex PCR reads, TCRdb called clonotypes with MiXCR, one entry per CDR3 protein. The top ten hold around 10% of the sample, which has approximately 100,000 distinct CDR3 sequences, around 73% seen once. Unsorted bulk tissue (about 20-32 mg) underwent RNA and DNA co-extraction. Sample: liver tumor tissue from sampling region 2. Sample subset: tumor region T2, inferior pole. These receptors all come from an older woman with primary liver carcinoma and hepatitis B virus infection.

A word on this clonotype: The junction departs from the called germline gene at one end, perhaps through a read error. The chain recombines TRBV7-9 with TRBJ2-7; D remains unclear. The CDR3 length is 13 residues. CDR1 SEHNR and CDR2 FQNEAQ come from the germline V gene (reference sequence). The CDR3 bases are TGTGCCAGCAGTTTAAGCCAACCCCACGAGCAGAACTTC. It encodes CASSLSQPHEQNF.

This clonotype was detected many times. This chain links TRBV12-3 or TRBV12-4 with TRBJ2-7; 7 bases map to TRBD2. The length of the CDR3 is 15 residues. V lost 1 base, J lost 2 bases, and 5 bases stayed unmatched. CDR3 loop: CASSLETGGPYEQYF. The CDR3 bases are TGTGCCAGCAGTTTAGAAACGGGAGGTCCCTACGAGCAGTACTTC.

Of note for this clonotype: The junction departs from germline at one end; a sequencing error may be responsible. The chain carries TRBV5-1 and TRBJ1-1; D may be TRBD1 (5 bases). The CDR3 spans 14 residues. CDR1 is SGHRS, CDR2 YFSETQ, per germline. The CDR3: CASSLETANTKAFF. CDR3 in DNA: TGCGCCAGCAGCTTAGAGACAGCGAACACTAAAGCTTTCTTT. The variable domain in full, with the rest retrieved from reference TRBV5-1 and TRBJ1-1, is KAGVTQTPRYLIKTRGQQVTLSCSPISGHRSVSWYQQTPGQGLQFLFEYFSETQRNKGNFPGRFSGRQFSNSRSEMNVSTLELGDSALYLCASSLETANTKAFFGQGTRLTVV.

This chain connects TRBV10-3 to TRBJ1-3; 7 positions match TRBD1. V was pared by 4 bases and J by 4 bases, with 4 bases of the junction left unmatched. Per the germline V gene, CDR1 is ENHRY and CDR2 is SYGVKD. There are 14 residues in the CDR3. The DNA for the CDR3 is TGTGCCATCAGTGCAGGGGGAACCGGAAACACCATATATTTT. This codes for CAISAGGTGNTIYF.

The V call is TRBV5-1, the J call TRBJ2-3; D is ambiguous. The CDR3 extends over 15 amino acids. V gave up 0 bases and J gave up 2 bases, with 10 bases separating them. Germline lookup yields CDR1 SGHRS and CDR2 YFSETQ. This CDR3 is CASSLEGRLTDTQYF. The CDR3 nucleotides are TGCGCCAGCAGCTTGGAAGGACGCCTCACAGATACGCAGTATTTT.

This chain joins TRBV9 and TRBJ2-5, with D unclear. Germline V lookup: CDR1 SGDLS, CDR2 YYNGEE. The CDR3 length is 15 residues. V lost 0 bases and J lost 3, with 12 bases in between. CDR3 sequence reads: CASSVGVVGKETQYF. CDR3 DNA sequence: TGTGCCAGCAGCGTAGGCGTGGTAGGGAAAGAGACCCAGTACTTC.

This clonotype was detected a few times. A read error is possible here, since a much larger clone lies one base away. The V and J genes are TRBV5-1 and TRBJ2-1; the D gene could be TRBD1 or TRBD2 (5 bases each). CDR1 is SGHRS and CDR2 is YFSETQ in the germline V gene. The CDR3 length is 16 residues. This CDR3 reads CASSLEGQAAGNQQFF. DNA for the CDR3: TGCGCCAGCAGCTTGGAGGGGCAGGCGGCGGGCAATCAGCAGTTCTTC. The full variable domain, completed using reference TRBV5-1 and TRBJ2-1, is KAGVTQTPRYLIKTRGQQVTLSCSPISGHRSVSWYQQTPGQGLQFLFEYFSETQRNKGNFPGRFSGRQFSNSRSEMNVSTLELGDSALYLCASSLEGQAAGNQQFFGPGTRLTVL.

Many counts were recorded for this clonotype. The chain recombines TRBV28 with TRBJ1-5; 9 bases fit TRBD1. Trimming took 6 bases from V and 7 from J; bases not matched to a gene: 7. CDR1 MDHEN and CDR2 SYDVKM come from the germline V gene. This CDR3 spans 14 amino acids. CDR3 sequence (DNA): TGTGCCAGCAGCCCCGGGACAGGGAGGCAGCCCCAGCATTTT. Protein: CASSPGTGRQPQHF.

CDR3 nucleotides: TGTGCCAGAAGTACTCATGGACGGCAGAACACTGAAGCTTTCTTT. This sequence encodes CARSTHGRQNTEAFF. V gene TRBV6-5 combines with J gene TRBJ1-1, with D unclear. CDR1 MNHEY and CDR2 SVGAGI come from the germline V gene. The CDR3 runs 15 residues. Trimming stripped 9 bases from V and 1 base from J, with 18 bases between.

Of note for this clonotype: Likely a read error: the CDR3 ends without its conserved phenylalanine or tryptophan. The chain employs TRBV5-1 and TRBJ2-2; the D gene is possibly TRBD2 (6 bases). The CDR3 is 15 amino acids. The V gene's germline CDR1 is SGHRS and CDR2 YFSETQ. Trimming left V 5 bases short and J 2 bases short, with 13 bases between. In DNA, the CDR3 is TGCGCCAGCAGTCGGCGGGACTCTAACACCGGGGAGCTGTTTTCT. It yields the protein CASSRRDSNTGELFS.

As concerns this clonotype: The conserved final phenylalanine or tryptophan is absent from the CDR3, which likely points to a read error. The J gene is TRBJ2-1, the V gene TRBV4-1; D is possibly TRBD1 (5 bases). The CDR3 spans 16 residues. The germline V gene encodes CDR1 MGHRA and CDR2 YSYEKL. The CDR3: CASSQLDIISYNDQFL. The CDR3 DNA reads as TGCGCCAGCAGCCAACTGGACATAATTTCCTACAATGACCAGTTCTTA.

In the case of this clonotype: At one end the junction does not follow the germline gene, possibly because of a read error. The CDR3 bases are TGTGCCGGCAGCCCAGGACTAGCGGGCCCAGAAACGCAGTATTTT. It yields the protein CAGSPGLAGPETQYF. V is TRBV11-2 and J is TRBJ2-3; 11 positions agree with TRBD2. The germline V gene has CDR1 SGHAT and CDR2 FQNNGV. The CDR3 has 15 residues.

CDR3 bases: TGCAGCGTTGTGGGGACTAGCGGGAAGTATGAGCAGTTCTTC. It specifies CSVVGTSGKYEQFF. This rearrangement joins TRBV29-1 to TRBJ2-1; TRBD2 aligns across 13 bases. The length of the CDR3 is 14 residues. Germline loops: CDR1 SQVTM, CDR2 ANQGSEA. After removal of 4 bases from V and 8 bases from J, the junction contained 5 bases not matched to a gene.

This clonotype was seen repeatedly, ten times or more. CDR3 protein: CASSLEGGVNYGYTF. DNA for the CDR3: TGCGCCAGCAGCCTCGAGGGAGGGGTTAACTATGGCTACACCTTC. J is TRBJ1-2 and V is TRBV5-1; D is perhaps TRBD1 (5 bases). This CDR3 is built from 15 residues. The V end was cut by 4 bases, the J end by 1 base, with 14 bases between. Per germline, CDR1 SGHRS and CDR2 YFSETQ.

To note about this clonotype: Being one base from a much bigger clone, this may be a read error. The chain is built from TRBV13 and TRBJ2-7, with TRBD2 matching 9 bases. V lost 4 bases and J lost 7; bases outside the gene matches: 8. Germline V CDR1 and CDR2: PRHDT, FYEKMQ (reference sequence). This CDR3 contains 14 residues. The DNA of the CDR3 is TGTGCCAGCAGCTCCAGCGGGAGGCGCGGGGAGCAGTACTTC. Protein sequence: CASSSSGRRGEQYF. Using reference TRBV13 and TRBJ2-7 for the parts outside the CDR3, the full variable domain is AAGVIQSPRHLIKEKRETATLKCYPIPRHDTVYWYQQGPGQDPQFLISFYEKMQSDKGSIPDRFSAQQFSDYHSELNMSSLELGDSALYFCASSSSGRRGEQYFGPGTRLTVT.

CDR3 region: CASNQVPGGVSYEQYF. DNA of the CDR3: TGCGCCAGCAATCAAGTTCCTGGCGGGGTCTCCTACGAGCAGTACTTC. The rearrangement joins TRBV4-1 to TRBJ2-7; weak D call: TRBD2 (6 bases). This CDR3 contains 16 residues. The V end was cut by 7 bases, the J end by 0 bases, with 19 bases between. Germline CDR1 and CDR2: MGHRA and YSYEKL.

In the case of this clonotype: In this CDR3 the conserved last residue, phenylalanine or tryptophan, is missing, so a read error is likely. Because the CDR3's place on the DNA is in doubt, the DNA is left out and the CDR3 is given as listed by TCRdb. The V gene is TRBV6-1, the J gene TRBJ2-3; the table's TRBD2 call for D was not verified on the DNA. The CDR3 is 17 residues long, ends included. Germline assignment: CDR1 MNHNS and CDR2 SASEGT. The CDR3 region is CASSSSVGSKRTDTRYL.

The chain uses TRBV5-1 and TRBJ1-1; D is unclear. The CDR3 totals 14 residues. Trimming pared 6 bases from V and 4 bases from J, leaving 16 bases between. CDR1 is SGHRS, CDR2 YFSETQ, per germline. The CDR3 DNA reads TGCGCCAGCACCTTCGAACGGGGAAGCACTGAAGCTTTCTTT. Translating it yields CASTFERGSTEAFF.

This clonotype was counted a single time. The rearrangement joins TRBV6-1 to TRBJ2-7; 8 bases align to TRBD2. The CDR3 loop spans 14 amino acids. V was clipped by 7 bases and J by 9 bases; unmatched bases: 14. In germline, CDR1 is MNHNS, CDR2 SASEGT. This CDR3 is CASNVLAASYGQYF. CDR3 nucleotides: TGTGCCAGCAACGTACTAGCGGCCTCCTATGGGCAGTACTTC.

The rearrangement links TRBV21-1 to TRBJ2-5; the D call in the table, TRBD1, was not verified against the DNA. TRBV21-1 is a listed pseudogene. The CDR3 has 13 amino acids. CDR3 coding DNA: TGCCAGCAAAGGGACAGGGGTATAAAGACCCAGTACTTC. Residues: CQQRDRGIKTQYF.

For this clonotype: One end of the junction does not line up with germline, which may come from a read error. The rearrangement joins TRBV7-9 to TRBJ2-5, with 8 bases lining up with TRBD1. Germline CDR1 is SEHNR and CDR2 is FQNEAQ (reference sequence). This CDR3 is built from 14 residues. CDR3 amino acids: CASSSKTGEKTQYF. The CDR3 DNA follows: TGCGCCAGCAGCAGCAAGACAGGGGAAAAGACCCAGTACTTC.

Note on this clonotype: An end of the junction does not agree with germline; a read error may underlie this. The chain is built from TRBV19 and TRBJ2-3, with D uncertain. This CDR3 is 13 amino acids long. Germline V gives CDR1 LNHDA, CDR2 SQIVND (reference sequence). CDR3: CASTIVPTDTQYF. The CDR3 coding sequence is TGTGCCAGTACTATAGTTCCCACAGATACGCAGTATTTT.

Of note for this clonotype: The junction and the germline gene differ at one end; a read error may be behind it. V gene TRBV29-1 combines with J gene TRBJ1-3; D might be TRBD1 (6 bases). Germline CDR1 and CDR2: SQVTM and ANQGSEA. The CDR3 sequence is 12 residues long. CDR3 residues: CSARTAGDTIYF. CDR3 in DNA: TGCAGCGCCCGGACAGCTGGAGACACCATATATTTT.

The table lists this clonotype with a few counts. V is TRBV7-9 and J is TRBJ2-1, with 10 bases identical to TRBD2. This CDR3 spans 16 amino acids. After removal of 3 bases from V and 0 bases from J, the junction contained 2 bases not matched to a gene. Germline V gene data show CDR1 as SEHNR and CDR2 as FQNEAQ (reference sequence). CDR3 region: CASSFASGSSYNEQFF. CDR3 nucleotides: TGTGCCAGCAGCTTCGCTAGCGGGAGCTCCTACAATGAGCAGTTCTTC.

In DNA, the CDR3 is TGTGCCAGCAGCTTATTATTCGGGACTAGCCGAAGAAGCACAGATACGCAGTATTTT. Its protein is CASSLLFGTSRRSTDTQYF. This chain links TRBV11-2 with TRBJ2-3; TRBD2 agrees at 9 bases. The CDR3 loop spans 19 amino acids. The ends lost 2 bases at V and 0 bases at J; junction bases unmatched: 12. Germline lookup yields CDR1 SGHAT and CDR2 FQNNGV.

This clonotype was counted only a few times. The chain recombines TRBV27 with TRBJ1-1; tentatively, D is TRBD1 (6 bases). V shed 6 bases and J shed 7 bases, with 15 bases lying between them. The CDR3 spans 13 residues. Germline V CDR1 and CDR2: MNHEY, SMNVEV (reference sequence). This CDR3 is CASRPRRGGEAFF. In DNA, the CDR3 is TGTGCCAGCAGACCGCGCAGGGGCGGTGAAGCTTTCTTT.